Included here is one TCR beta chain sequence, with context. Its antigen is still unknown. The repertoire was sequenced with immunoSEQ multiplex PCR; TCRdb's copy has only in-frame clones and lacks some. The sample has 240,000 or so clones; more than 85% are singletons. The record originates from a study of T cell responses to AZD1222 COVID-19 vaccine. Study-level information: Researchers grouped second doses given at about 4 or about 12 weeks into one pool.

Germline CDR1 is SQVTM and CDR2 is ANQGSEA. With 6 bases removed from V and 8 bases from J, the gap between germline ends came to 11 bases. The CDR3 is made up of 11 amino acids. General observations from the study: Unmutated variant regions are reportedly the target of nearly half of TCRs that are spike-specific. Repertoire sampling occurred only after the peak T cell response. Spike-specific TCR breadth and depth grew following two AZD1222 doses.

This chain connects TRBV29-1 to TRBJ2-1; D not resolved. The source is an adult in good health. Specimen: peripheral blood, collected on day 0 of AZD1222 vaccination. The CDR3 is CSVPLGDEQFF. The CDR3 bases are TGCAGCGTGCCTCTTGGGGATGAGCAGTTCTTC.